Listed below are T cell receptor beta chains from one sample, sequenced in a study of tumor and adjacent non-tumor tissue in lung cancer. TCRdb recomputed calls from the multiplex PCR reads with MiXCR, one row per CDR3 protein. The table lists about 120,000 distinct CDR3 sequences, over 65% of them singletons. Sequencing was done on a sample of lung tumor tissue. The receptors were sampled from a man aged 25-45 years with non-small cell lung cancer. Each CDR3 is given with its conserved first and last residue. Fields, in order: V gene, D gene, clone size, J gene, CDR3 DNA, CDR3 protein. The D gene is left open where the match is weak. Size tells how often a clone was seen (once, few, many) or the class of an expanded clone, and some rows leave it out.

>TRBV11-2|TRBD2|NA|TRBJ2-1
TGTGCCAGCAGGAATGGACTAGCGGGTGACAATAAGCAGTTCTTC
CASRNGLAGDNKQFF
>TRBV29-1|NA|NA|TRBJ1-4
TGCAGCGTTGATGACGGGCATGAAAAACTGTTTTTT
CSVDDGHEKLFF
>TRBV24-1|TRBD1|NA|TRBJ2-1
TGTGCCACCAGTGATTCAACAGGGGGCGCGGGGAATGAGCAGTTCTTC
CATSDSTGGAGNEQFF
>TRBV4-1|NA|many|TRBJ1-5
TGCGCCAGCAGCCAAGATTTCCCTAGCAATCAGCCCCAGCATTTT
CASSQDFPSNQPQHF
>TRBV5-6|NA|NA|TRBJ1-5
TGTGTCAGCAGCTTGGACGGGGCGCGCAATCAGCCCCAGCATTTT
CVSSLDGARNQPQHF
>TRBV7-3|NA|NA|TRBJ1-5
TGTGCCAGCAGCTTATACTCAGTCTATAGCAATCAGCCCCAGCATTTT
CASSLYSVYSNQPQHF
>TRBV11-2|NA|NA|TRBJ2-5
TGTCCCAGCAGCTTGGCTGGTAGCGGAGAGACCCAGTACTTC
CPSSLAGSGETQYF
>TRBV5-4|NA|many|TRBJ2-5
TGTGCCAGCAGCTTGGAGCAAGCGGGTGGGGAGACCCAGTACTTC
CASSLEQAGGETQYF
>TRBV12-3/TRBV12-4|TRBD2|many|TRBJ2-5
TGTGCCAGCAGTCCGACTAGCGGGAGGCCCGAGACCCAGTACTTC
CASSPTSGRPETQYF
>TRBV29-1|TRBD1|many|TRBJ2-7
TGCAGCGTTGTGGACAGGGGTATGGCCGAGCAGTACTTC
CSVVDRGMAEQYF
>TRBV11-2|TRBD2|many|TRBJ2-5
TGTGCCAGCCGACCAGCGGGGAGAGGAGAGACCCAGTACTTC
CASRPAGRGETQYF
>TRBV5-4|TRBD2|NA|TRBJ2-1
TGTGCCAGTAGCGGACTAGCGGGGGGGCCGTCCTACAATGAGCAGTTCTTC
CASSGLAGGPSYNEQFF
>TRBV5-4|NA|NA|TRBJ1-6
TGTGCCAGCAGCCGGGAAGGCTCCTATAATTCACCCCTCCACTTT
CASSREGSYNSPLHF
>TRBV5-1|NA|few|TRBJ2-7
TGCGCCAGCAGCTTGACAGGACTCTACGAGCAGTACTTC
CASSLTGLYEQYF
>TRBV4-3|NA|NA|TRBJ2-3
TGCGCCAGCGGCCAAGAGTCTCCAGGGAGATCTATGGGCACAGATACGCAGTATTTT
CASGQESPGRSMGTDTQYF
>TRBV29-1|NA|NA|TRBJ2-5
TGCCGCGTTGCTTCAGGGTTTGTCGAGACCCAGTATTTC
CRVASGFVETQYF
>TRBV5-5|NA|NA|TRBJ1-6
TGTGCCAGCAGCTTGGGGAGCCCCAAAGGAAGTTCATCCCTCCACTTT
CASSLGSPKGSSSLHF
>TRBV11-3|NA|NA|TRBJ2-1
TGTGCCAGCATCCAGGGCGGCGATCTAGAGGGGCGCGAGCAGTTCTTC
CASIQGGDLEGREQFF
>TRBV4-3|NA|many|TRBJ1-4
TGCGCCAGCAGCCAGGAGGAGGGCAGGGGTAGTGAAAAACTGTTTTTT
CASSQEEGRGSEKLFF
>TRBV20-1|TRBD2|many|TRBJ2-7
TGCAGTGCTAGAGATACCGGGGGGACTAGCGGGAGCGAGCAGTACTTC
CSARDTGGTSGSEQYF
>TRBV6-1|NA|many|TRBJ2-2
TGTGCCAGCAGTGAACGTTACAGGGCGGACACCGGGGAGCTGTTTTTT
CASSERYRADTGELFF
>TRBV11-3|TRBD2|NA|TRBJ2-5
TGTACCAGCAGCTTAGAAGCGGGAGGGCGAGAGACCCATTACTTC
CTSSLEAGGRETHYF
>TRBV6-1|NA|few|TRBJ2-2
TGTGCCAGCAGTGAGGTGTCTTACGGCGGGGAGCTGTTTTTT
CASSEVSYGGELFF
>TRBV20-1|NA|few|TRBJ2-1
TGCAGTGCTAGAGACACCGTAGAGCGGGTACACAATGAGCAGTTCTTC
CSARDTVERVHNEQFF
>TRBV5-1|TRBD1|NA|TRBJ1-4
TGCGCCAGCAGGGCTGGGGGACAGGGTCCTTGGGAACTGTTTTTT
CASRAGGQGPWELFF
>TRBV12-3/TRBV12-4|TRBD2|many|TRBJ2-2
TGTGCCAGCAGTTTAGTCGGACTAGCTAACACCGGGGAGCTGTTTTTT
CASSLVGLANTGELFF
>TRBV5-1|TRBD2|NA|TRBJ2-5
TGCGCCAGCAGACCTTTACTAGCGCAAAAAGAGACCCAGTACTTC
CASRPLLAQKETQYF
>TRBV11-2|NA|NA|TRBJ2-3
TGTGCCAGCAGCCTATTGTTCGGCGGCACAGATACGCAGTATTTT
CASSLLFGGTDTQYF
>TRBV10-3|NA|NA|TRBJ2-7
TGTGCCACCAGTGAGGTCCCTACAGGGGAGCAGTACTTC
CATSEVPTGEQYF
>TRBV29-1|NA|NA|TRBJ2-7
TGCGGCGTCCTGGTGGGGGAGAGGGGCTCATACGAGCAGTGCTTC
CGVLVGERGSYEQCF
>TRBV29-1|TRBD1|NA|TRBJ2-1
TGCAGCGCCTTAGAGTCCGGGACAGGGGGTCACGAGCAGTTCTTC
CSALESGTGGHEQFF
>TRBV5-4|TRBD1|NA|TRBJ2-3
TGTGCCAGCAGCATAAGAAAGACAGGGACAGATACGCAGTATTTT
CASSIRKTGTDTQYF
>TRBV6-5|TRBD2|many|TRBJ2-1
TGTGCCAGCAGTTACAGTAGCGGGAGGGGTTACAATGAGCAGTTCTTC
CASSYSSGRGYNEQFF
>TRBV11-2|NA|NA|TRBJ2-1
TGTGGCAGCAGCCTCACTAACATGGCGTCCTACAGTGAGCAGTTCTTC
CGSSLTNMASYSEQFF
>TRBV4-1|NA|NA|TRBJ2-2
TGCGCCAGCAGCTCACTAGCGTTAACGAACACAGGGAAGCTGTTTTTT
CASSSLALTNTGKLFF
>TRBV11-2|TRBD2|NA|TRBJ2-3
TGTGCCAGCAGCTTATGGACTAGCGGGGTGAGAGATATGCAGTATTTT
CASSLWTSGVRDMQYF
>TRBV20-1|NA|NA|TRBJ2-3
TGCAGTGCTAAATCGCCAGCTACAGATATGCAGTTTTTT
CSAKSPATDMQFF
>TRBV4-2|TRBD1|NA|TRBJ1-6
TGTACCAGCAGCCAAGATGGGACAGGGGCTTTGAATTCACCCCTCCACTTT
CTSSQDGTGALNSPLHF
>TRBV5-1|NA|NA|TRBJ2-3
TGCGCCAGCAGCCCGATGGGGACAGATACGCAGTATTTT
CASSPMGTDTQYF
>TRBV11-2|NA|NA|TRBJ2-7
TGTGCCAGCAGCTTAGGCAAGGAGGACGAGCAGTACTTC
CASSLGKEDEQYF
>TRBV4-1|NA|NA|TRBJ2-5
TGCGTCAGCAGCCAGCCAAACTGGGTAGGAGAGACCCAGTACTTC
CVSSQPNWVGETQYF
>TRBV12-3/TRBV12-4|NA|NA|TRBJ2-7
TGTGCCAGCAGTTTGGTGTTGCCCCCCTACGGGCAGTACTTC
CASSLVLPPYGQYF
>TRBV12-3/TRBV12-4|NA|once|TRBJ2-6
TGTACCAGCAGCAGGGGCTCTGGGGCCAACGTCCTGACTTTC
CTSSRGSGANVLTF
>TRBV29-1|NA|NA|TRBJ2-7
TGCAGAGTCCTCGGACAAGGGGCCTACGAGCAGTACTTC
CRVLGQGAYEQYF
>TRBV11-2|NA|NA|TRBJ1-1
TGTGCCAGCAGCTTACCTCCCATAAACACTGAAGCTTTCTTT
CASSLPPINTEAFF
>TRBV7-9|TRBD2|few|TRBJ2-3
TGTGCCAGCAGCTTAACTAGCGGGAGCACAATAGTGACAGATACGCAGTATTTT
CASSLTSGSTIVTDTQYF